This T cell receptor beta chain was retrieved from a study of blood T cell repertoires in COVID-19. The germline V gene encodes CDR1 SGHNT and CDR2 YENEEA. After removal of 5 bases from V and 8 bases from J, the junction contained 8 bases not matched to a gene. This CDR3 contains 16 residues. This clone was seen only once. Sequencing used immunoSEQ multiplex PCR; TCRdb keeps in-frame clones, though not all of them. Of approximately 57,000 clones listed, roughly 84% are singletons. The rearrangement links TRBV11-3 to TRBJ2-1; 14 bases match TRBD2. The sequenced sample was peripheral blood. The receptor was derived from a man aged 35 to 55 with active COVID-19. Written as DNA, the CDR3 is TGTGCCAGCAGCGCGGGACTAGCGGGAGAGCGGGATGAGCAGTTCTTC. It is translated as CASSAGLAGERDEQFF. The full variable domain, completed using reference TRBV11-3 and TRBJ2-1, is EAGVVQSPRYKIIEKKQPVAFWCNPISGHNTLYWYLQNLGQGPELLIRYENEEAVDDSQLPKDRFSAERLKGVDSTLKIQPAELGDSAVYLCASSAGLAGERDEQFFGPGTRLTVL.